This record looks at one TCR beta chain sequence and its context. Antigen unknown. These data belong to a study of T cell responses to AZD1222 COVID-19 vaccine. The study, taken as a whole, reports: Seropositive at baseline were only 5 or 6 AZD1222 recipients.

Method: immunoSEQ multiplex PCR; TCRdb's copy keeps in-frame clones and lacks some. The table has around 120,000 clones, more than 70% seen once. The sample consisted of peripheral blood, taken 28 days after the second AZD1222 dose. This TCR was recovered from an adult who received the AZD1222 COVID-19 vaccine.

The CDR3 sequence is CASSLNRLGTEAFF. DNA of the CDR3: TGTGCCAGCAGTTTAAACCGCTTGGGCACTGAAGCTTTCTTT. The genes are TRBV28 and TRBJ1-1, with no clear D. Trimming took off 2 bases at V and 4 bases at J, with 11 bases between the two ends. The germline V gene encodes CDR1 MDHEN and CDR2 SYDVKM. CDR3 length equals 14 residues. Looking up the rest from reference TRBV28 and TRBJ1-1 gives the full variable domain: DVKVTQSSRYLVKRTGEKVFLECVQDMDHENMFWYRQDPGLGLRLIYFSYDVKMKEKGDIPEGYSVSREKKERFSLILESASTNQTSMYLCASSLNRLGTEAFFGQGTRLTVV.